Below are 31 T cell receptor beta chains sequenced from a single sample in a study of identical twins. TCRdb re-called the 5' RACE reads through MiXCR, storing one row per CDR3 protein. Seen here are fewer than 900,000 distinct CDR3 sequences, around 20% observed once, and the top ten hold more than 4%. The same data also contributed to another study, on T cells expressing NK-cell markers.

Sequencing was performed on PBMCs. Source of these receptors: a woman aged 18 to 35 in good health.

This sequence joins TRBV20-1 and TRBJ1-1; no firm D call. The germline CDR1 and CDR2 sequences are DFQATT and SNEGSKA (reference sequence). V was trimmed by 6 bases and J by 1 base, leaving 12 bases between them. The CDR3 covers 13 residues. CDR3 bases: TGCAGTGCGAGACCTTCCGGGAACACTGAAGCTTTCTTT. Translation: CSARPSGNTEAFF.

This sequence joins TRBV4-2 and TRBJ2-1, with TRBD2 as a possible D gene (7 bases). Germline CDR1 LGHNA, CDR2 YNFKEQ. The CDR3 is 16 amino acids. Trimming pared 1 base from V and 6 bases from J, leaving 16 bases between. The CDR3 nucleotides are TGTGCCAGCAGCCAAGTCGGTGGGGGGGCCGGCAATGAGCAGTTCTTC. It encodes CASSQVGGGAGNEQFF.

This clonotype has just a few counts. V and J are TRBV7-9 and TRBJ2-2; no clear D gene. V was clipped by 8 bases and J by 4 bases, with 8 bases between them. Germline V gives CDR1 SEHNR, CDR2 FQNEAQ (reference sequence). This CDR3 contains 12 residues. The CDR3 DNA reads as TGTGCCAGCTTTATCCCCACCGGGGAGCTGTTTTTT. Translated: CASFIPTGELFF.

The rearrangement joins TRBV5-8 to TRBJ2-1; D may correspond to TRBD1 or TRBD2 (5 bases each). V dropped 4 bases and J dropped 12 bases, with 17 bases sitting between them. The CDR3 has 13 amino acids. The germline CDR1 and CDR2 sequences are SGHTS and YDEGEE. DNA for the CDR3: TGTGCCAGCAGCCCCGGGGCAATGAGGGGGCAGTTCTTC. Its protein is CASSPGAMRGQFF. Filled out from reference TRBV5-8 and TRBJ2-1, the complete variable domain reads EAGVTQSPTHLIKTRGQQATLRCSPISGHTSVYWYQQALGLGLQFLLWYDEGEERNRGNFPPRFSGRQFPNYSSELNVNALELEDSALYLCASSPGAMRGQFFGPGTRLTVL.

This clonotype was counted at least ten times. Here the CDR3 DNA reads TGTGCCAGCAGTTTCTACAGGGGTGACTATGGCTACACCTTC. Translating it yields CASSFYRGDYGYTF. The rearrangement joins TRBV12-3 or TRBV12-4 to TRBJ1-2, with 7 positions matching TRBD1. The CDR3 has 14 amino acids. V trimming: 3 bases; J trimming: 3 bases; junction bases outside the gene matches: 4.

The genes are TRBV3-1 and TRBJ2-7, with a possible D match to TRBD2 (5 bases). The CDR3 is 12 residues long. V lost 0 bases and J lost 9, with 9 bases in between. The germline gives CDR1 LGHDT, CDR2 YNNKEL (reference sequence). The CDR3 DNA is TGTGCCAGCAGCCAAGACTTAGCGTCGCAGTACTTC. Translated, it gives CASSQDLASQYF.

The rearrangement uses TRBV12-3 or TRBV12-4 and TRBJ1-4; no reliable D call. This CDR3 contains 13 residues. With 2 bases removed from V and 7 bases from J, the gap between germline ends came to 8 bases. The DNA of the CDR3 is TGTGCCAGCAGTTTAAACCGGGCTGAAAAACTGTTTTTT. Protein sequence: CASSLNRAEKLFF.

The chain links TRBV5-1 to TRBJ2-7, with D hard to call. V dropped 7 bases and J dropped 1 base, with 15 bases sitting between them. Germline CDR1 reads SGHRS; CDR2 reads YFSETQ. This CDR3 contains 14 residues. CDR3 sequence reads: CASGDADGSYEQYF. The CDR3 DNA reads TGCGCCAGCGGAGATGCGGACGGTTCCTACGAGCAGTACTTC.

This clonotype was detected only a few times. The rearrangement uses TRBV20-1 and TRBJ2-4; no clear D. The CDR3 runs 14 residues. Germline CDR1 DFQATT, CDR2 SNEGSKA (reference sequence). The germline V and J ends were trimmed by 1 base and 8 bases, with 15 bases remaining between them. The CDR3 reads CSARVPPSTDIQYF. DNA for the CDR3: TGCAGTGCTAGAGTCCCTCCTTCCACGGACATTCAGTACTTC.

The rearrangement links TRBV12-5 to TRBJ2-7, with 11 positions matching TRBD2. The CDR3 runs 13 residues. The J segment lost 3 bases and the V segment lost 10 bases, leaving 5 bases of the junction unmatched. Germline assignment: CDR1 LGHNT and CDR2 FRNRAP. CDR3 sequence: CATGTSGYYEQYF. Here the CDR3 DNA reads TGTGCTACCGGGACTAGCGGATACTACGAGCAGTACTTC.

There are a few counts of this clonotype. V is TRBV20-1 and J is TRBJ1-2, with 9 bases lining up with TRBD1. Germline V lookup: CDR1 DFQATT, CDR2 SNEGSKA (reference sequence). The CDR3 runs to 13 residues. V shed 6 bases, J shed 5 bases, and the junction held 7 bases outside the gene matches. The DNA of the CDR3 is TGCAGTGCAGACGGGGACAGGGATTATGGCTACACCTTC. This encodes CSADGDRDYGYTF.

This clonotype has a handful of counts. This rearrangement joins TRBV12-3 or TRBV12-4 to TRBJ2-7; 8 bases fit TRBD1. V dropped 6 bases and J dropped 2; count of bases not matched to a gene: 6. The CDR3 covers 14 residues. CDR3 amino acids: CASREDRETYEQYF. The DNA of the CDR3 is TGTGCCAGCAGGGAGGACAGGGAGACCTACGAGCAGTACTTC.

This clonotype was detected a few times. CDR3 nucleotides: TGTGCCAGCAGCTTAAGCTCGAGTGTACAGGGCCCTGAAAAACTGTTTTTT. Its protein is CASSLSSSVQGPEKLFF. This chain connects TRBV12-3 or TRBV12-4 to TRBJ1-4; D might be TRBD1 (6 bases). V was clipped by 6 bases and J by 7 bases, with 24 bases between them. The CDR3 is made up of 17 amino acids.

This clonotype was counted between two and nine times. This chain uses TRBV7-2 with TRBJ2-5; no clear D. Between the trimmed V and J ends, which lost 7 bases and 7 bases, there was a span of 13 bases. In germline, CDR1 is SGHTA, CDR2 FQGNSA. The CDR3 contains 12 residues. The CDR3, as DNA: TGTGCCAGCACCACCCCAGCAGGGACCCAGTACTTC. Amino acid sequence: CASTTPAGTQYF.

This chain joins TRBV13 and TRBJ1-1; maybe TRBD1 (5 bases). Germline V CDR1 and CDR2: PRHDT, FYEKMQ (reference sequence). The CDR3 consists of 15 residues. V was cut by 5 bases and J by 5 bases, with 18 bases left in between. For the CDR3, the DNA is TGTGCCAGCAGCGGTAATACGGGGCCGGGGACTGAAGCTTTCTTT. Translated, it gives CASSGNTGPGTEAFF.

J is TRBJ2-7 and V is TRBV6-1; the match to TRBD1 covers 7 bases. This CDR3 comprises 13 residues. V dropped 7 bases and J dropped 1; count of bases not matched to a gene: 4. Germline assignment: CDR1 MNHNS and CDR2 SASEGT. CDR3 DNA sequence: TGTGCCAGCACTAAACAGGGGTCCTACGAGCAGTACTTC. Encoded protein: CASTKQGSYEQYF.

This clonotype has a count of ten or more. This chain connects TRBV12-3 or TRBV12-4 to TRBJ2-2, with no clear D. V lost 7 bases and J 2 bases, leaving 11 bases between the germline ends. The CDR3 is 14 amino acids. CDR3: CASTLYPNTGELFF. In nucleotides, the CDR3 is TGTGCCAGCACCCTCTATCCTAACACCGGGGAGCTGTTTTTT.

This clonotype was picked up a small number of times. The chain links TRBV11-2 to TRBJ2-1; D ambiguous. Trimming took off 0 bases at V and 8 bases at J, with 5 bases between the two ends. The germline V gene encodes CDR1 SGHAT and CDR2 FQNNGV. CDR3 length equals 12 residues. CDR3 protein: CASSLDRDEQFF. CDR3 sequence (DNA): TGTGCCAGCAGCTTAGATCGCGATGAGCAGTTCTTC.

This clonotype was picked up one time. A junction end diverges from the germline sequence, so it may reflect a read error. The chain is built from TRBV5-1 and TRBJ1-3; 7 bases line up with TRBD1. The germline CDR1 and CDR2 sequences are SGHRS and YFSETQ. This CDR3 comprises 14 residues. The CDR3 sequence is CASSSGQRGNTINF. The CDR3 DNA is TGCGCCAGCAGCTCGGGACAGAGGGGAAACACCATAAATTTT.

This CDR3 is CASSLTEKLFF. The CDR3 bases are TGTGCCAGCAGTCTGACTGAAAAACTGTTTTTT. This chain connects TRBV12-3 or TRBV12-4 to TRBJ1-4, with D uncertain. V lost 5 bases and J lost 7, with 5 bases in between. The CDR3 runs 11 residues.

This clonotype was detected many times. The V call is TRBV10-3, the J call TRBJ2-5; weak D call: TRBD2 (5 bases). Germline assignment: CDR1 ENHRY and CDR2 SYGVKD. V was shortened by 0 bases and J by 5 bases, with 10 bases between the two germline ends. The CDR3 sequence is 14 residues long. CDR3 amino acids: CAISESRTPETQYF. DNA of the CDR3: TGTGCCATCAGTGAGTCGCGGACTCCGGAGACCCAGTACTTC.

This clonotype has only a few counts. The chain carries TRBV12-3 or TRBV12-4 and TRBJ2-2, with D possibly TRBD2 on 5 matching bases. This CDR3 is built from 16 residues. The V end was cut by 3 bases, the J end by 6 bases, with 17 bases between. The CDR3 spells CASSFGIAKKPGELFF. CDR3 DNA: TGTGCCAGCAGTTTCGGGATCGCGAAGAAGCCCGGGGAGCTGTTTTTT.

This clonotype appeared a few times. CDR3 residues: CASSYRAGVAKNIQYF. CDR3 DNA: TGTGCCAGCAGTTACCGGGCAGGGGTGGCCAAAAACATTCAGTACTTC. V and J are TRBV6-5 and TRBJ2-4; D perhaps matches TRBD1 (6 bases). The CDR3 sequence is 16 residues long. V shed 2 bases and J shed 1 base, with 12 bases lying between them. Germline lookup yields CDR1 MNHEY and CDR2 SVGAGI.

The J gene is TRBJ2-3, the V gene TRBV4-3, with TRBD2 identical over 7 bases. The junction had 4 bases not matched to a gene; V was cut back by 0 bases and J by 4 bases. The germline V gene has CDR1 LGHNA and CDR2 YSLEER. The CDR3 is 15 amino acids. The CDR3 region has the DNA TGCGCCAGCAGCCAAGAAGCGGGGAGGTCAGATACGCAGTATTTT. Its translation: CASSQEAGRSDTQYF.

This chain links TRBV5-1 with TRBJ2-2; 10 bases are a match to TRBD2. J gave up 0 bases and V 5 bases, and 4 bases lay outside the gene matches. The germline gives CDR1 SGHRS, CDR2 YFSETQ. The CDR3 totals 16 residues. The CDR3 DNA reads TGCGCCAGCAGGTTCCTAGCGGGGGCGAACACCGGGGAGCTGTTTTTT. Amino acids: CASRFLAGANTGELFF.

Notes on this clonotype: The conserved final phenylalanine or tryptophan is absent from the CDR3, which likely points to a read error. The J gene is TRBJ2-5, the V gene TRBV9; D gene unclear. Germline loops: CDR1 SGDLS, CDR2 YYNGEE. The CDR3 length is 12 residues. V lost 4 bases and J 2 bases, leaving 6 bases between the germline ends. The CDR3 reads CASSFNQETQYL. The DNA for the CDR3 is TGTGCCAGCAGCTTCAATCAAGAGACCCAGTACCTC.

This clonotype has a handful of counts. DNA for the CDR3: TGTGCCAGCAGCCCCGGGGGGGCCGGGGAGCTGTTTTTT. It specifies CASSPGGAGELFF. V is TRBV6-4 and J is TRBJ2-2; 8 nucleotides match TRBD2. Germline V gene sequence: CDR1 MRHNA, CDR2 SNTAGT. CDR3 length equals 13 residues. Trimming cost V 6 bases and J 6 bases; bases outside gene matches: 3.

In its sample, this clonotype was seen a few times. V and J are TRBV5-1 and TRBJ2-7; unclear D gene. This CDR3 has 16 residues. The V gene lost 2 bases and the J gene lost 0 bases, with 15 bases spanning the gap. Germline V CDR1 and CDR2: SGHRS, YFSETQ. The CDR3 DNA reads as TGCGCCAGCAGCTTAAGTTACGTGGAAAACTCCTACGAGCAGTACTTC. Protein product: CASSLSYVENSYEQYF.

The chain carries TRBV12-3 or TRBV12-4 and TRBJ1-1; 9 bases align to TRBD1. With 3 bases clipped from V and 2 bases from J, the junction kept 13 bases outside the gene matches. The CDR3 consists of 18 residues. In nucleotides, the CDR3 is TGTGCCAGCAGTTTCCGGGACAGGGCTTCCAGAGGTAACACTGAAGCTTTCTTT. This encodes CASSFRDRASRGNTEAFF.

This rearrangement joins TRBV20-1 to TRBJ2-5, with D maybe TRBD2 (5 bases). Germline CDR1 reads DFQATT; CDR2 reads SNEGSKA (reference sequence). The CDR3 spans 13 residues. V dropped 5 bases and J dropped 7 bases, with 17 bases sitting between them. In DNA form, the CDR3 reads TGCAGTGCTCAGGACTCAGGCGTGTTGACCCAGTACTTC. Its protein product is CSAQDSGVLTQYF.

This clonotype was seen many times. This chain connects TRBV27 to TRBJ2-3; 7 bases align to TRBD1. This CDR3 is built from 15 residues. The V segment lost 5 bases and the J segment 3 bases; nucleotides outside the gene matches: 8. CDR1 is MNHEY, CDR2 SMNVEV, per germline (reference sequence). This CDR3 reads CASSINPQGTDTQYF. CDR3 coding DNA: TGTGCCAGCAGTATAAACCCACAGGGGACAGATACGCAGTATTTT.